Many counts were recorded for the clone carrying this TCR beta chain. Its antigen is currently unknown. Researchers took RNA transcripts and amplified the TCR beta CDR3 regions from them. First-round RT-PCR of the TCR CDR3 relied on the HTBI primer set. From the multiplex PCR reads, TCRdb called clonotypes with MiXCR, one entry per CDR3 protein. In the table there are under 250,000 distinct CDR3 sequences, 17% of which are singletons. This sample stems from a study of T cells in Graves' hyperthyroidism and ophthalmopathy. The CDR3 is 15 residues long. The V end lost 1 base, the J end lost 6 bases, and 12 bases lay between the germline ends. Germline V gene sequence: CDR1 SGHAT, CDR2 FQNNGV. Thyroid ultrasound and orbital computed tomography, with clinical symptoms and serum thyroxine and TRAb, informed diagnoses. Study results and caveats: Model output signaled ophthalmopathy a median about 6.3 months ahead of onset.

Material for sequencing was blood. This chain joins TRBV11-2 and TRBJ2-2; no clear D gene. The clonotype was recovered from a man aged 45-65 years with Graves' hyperthyroidism. In DNA, the CDR3 is TGTGCCAGCAGCTTAGGGCTAGTGTTCGCCGGGGAGCTGTTTTTT. It encodes CASSLGLVFAGELFF. Complete variable domain (other parts from reference TRBV11-2 and TRBJ2-2): EAGVAQSPRYKIIEKRQSVAFWCNPISGHATLYWYQQILGQGPKLLIQFQNNGVVDDSQLPKDRFSAERLKGVDSTLKIQPAKLEDSAVYLCASSLGLVFAGELFFGEGSRLTVL.